These 15 T cell receptor beta chains came from one sample sequenced in a study of T-cell reconstitution after alpha-beta-depleted transplantation in children. Unique molecular identifiers were incorporated during preparation of the TCRbeta library. TCRdb re-derived calls from the PCR reads in MiXCR, one entry per CDR3 protein. The sample gives 480,000 or so distinct CDR3 sequences, about 11% of which show up once; just over 2% is in the top ten. The input for sequencing was PBMCs, taken before TCRalphabeta/CD19-depleted stem cell transplant. The receptors originated from a child aged 2 to 15 with inherited bone marrow failure, due to receive a stem cell transplant.

This clonotype came up many times. V usage is TRBV5-6 and J usage is TRBJ1-1, with 7 bases that match TRBD1. Trimming at V came to 3 bases and at J to 0 bases, leaving 14 bases not matched to a gene. CDR3 length: 18 amino acids. In germline, CDR1 is SGHDT, CDR2 YYEEEE. The CDR3 loop is CASSSVVYRGDMNTEAFF. CDR3 nucleotides: TGTGCCAGCAGCTCCGTCGTGTACAGGGGAGACATGAACACTGAAGCTTTCTTT.

This clonotype came up many times. The V call is TRBV3-1, the J call TRBJ2-3, with no clear D. Trimming cost V 1 base and J 5 bases, with 7 bases left between them. Germline CDR1 reads LGHDT; CDR2 reads YNNKEL (reference sequence). The CDR3 is 13 amino acids. In nucleotides, the CDR3 is TGTGCCAGCAGCCAAGTAATGGGAGATACGCAGTATTTT. Translation: CASSQVMGDTQYF.

CDR3 DNA sequence: TGTGCCAGCAGCTCAATCATTGTACCCCATGGCTACACCTTC. It codes for CASSSIIVPHGYTF. The chain combines TRBV7-9 with TRBJ1-2; D gene uncertain. Germline CDR1 SEHNR, CDR2 FQNEAQ (reference sequence). The CDR3 spans 14 residues. V lost 4 bases and J lost 6, with 15 bases in between.

A note on this clonotype: A single base separates this from a much larger clone, so it may be a read error. This rearrangement joins TRBV20-1 to TRBJ2-5, with 10 bases lining up with TRBD1. The CDR3 totals 16 residues. Germline CDR1 is DFQATT and CDR2 is SNEGSKA (reference sequence). CDR3 in amino acids: CCARVIRTGGRETQYF. The DNA of the CDR3 is TGCTGTGCTAGAGTAATCCGGACAGGGGGACGGGAGACCCAGTACTTC.

For this clonotype: Being one base from a much bigger clone, this may be a read error. The V gene is TRBV29-1, the J gene TRBJ1-1; possible D gene TRBD1, 5 bases. Germline assignment: CDR1 SQVTM and CDR2 ANQGSEA. CDR3 length equals 12 residues. Trimming stripped 3 bases from V and 4 bases from J, with 9 bases between. CDR3 DNA sequence: TGCAGCGTTGAGCGGGGCGTCACTGAAGCTTTCTTT. Translation gives CSVERGVTEAFF.

This clonotype was counted at least ten times. The chain links TRBV7-2 to TRBJ1-1, with D hard to call. This CDR3 region has 13 residues. CDR1 is SGHTA and CDR2 is FQGNSA in the germline V gene. Trimming took off 3 bases at V and 1 base at J, with 6 bases between the two ends. CDR3 nucleotides: TGTGCCAGCAGCTTCCCCAGGAACACTGAAGCTTTCTTT. This translates into CASSFPRNTEAFF. The variable domain in full, with the rest retrieved from reference TRBV7-2 and TRBJ1-1, is GAGVSQSPSNKVTEKGKDVELRCDPISGHTALYWYRQSLGQGLEFLIYFQGNSAPDKSGLPSDRFSAERTGGSVSTLTIQRTQQEDSAVYLCASSFPRNTEAFFGQGTRLTVV.

This clonotype was counted ten times or more. This chain uses TRBV12-3 or TRBV12-4 with TRBJ2-7; 9 bases line up with TRBD1. V lost 0 bases to trimming and J lost 3 bases; unmatched junction nucleotides: 3. The CDR3 spans 15 residues. CDR3 sequence (DNA): TGTGCCAGCAGTTTAGCCCGGGACAGGGTCTACGAGCAGTACTTC. Translating gives CASSLARDRVYEQYF.

Comment on this clonotype: This sequence may be a read error, since a much larger clone differs from it by one base. This chain uses TRBV12-3 or TRBV12-4 with TRBJ2-1; 13 bases are shared with TRBD2. The CDR3 is made up of 18 amino acids. The CDR3 bases are TGTGCCACCAGTTCCCTTGGACTAGCGGGAGACCTATACAATGAGCAGTTCTTC. Translated, it gives CATSSLGLAGDLYNEQFF.

In its sample, this clonotype was seen many times. Written as DNA, the CDR3 is TGTGCCAGCAGTTATACCGGGGCCCCGAATCAGCCCCAGCATTTT. Protein product: CASSYTGAPNQPQHF. The chain uses TRBV25-1 and TRBJ1-5, with a tentative D call TRBD1 (5 bases). The CDR3 totals 15 residues. The ends were cut back, 5 bases at V and 4 bases at J, with 15 bases in the middle. Germline CDR1 is MGHDK and CDR2 is SYGVNS. The full variable domain, its missing parts supplied by reference TRBV25-1 and TRBJ1-5, is EADIYQTPRYLVIGTGKKITLECSQTMGHDKMYWYQQDPGMELHLIHYSYGVNSTEKGDLSSESTVSRIRTEHFPLTLESARPSHTSQYLCASSYTGAPNQPQHFGDGTRLSIL.

The sample holds a few counts of this clonotype. This CDR3 is CASSPLGGVYEQYF. Written as DNA, the CDR3 is TGTGCCAGCAGTCCCCTGGGGGGAGTATACGAGCAGTACTTC. The genes are TRBV12-3 or TRBV12-4 and TRBJ2-7; the D gene is possibly TRBD2 (6 bases). Trimming stripped 5 bases from V and 4 bases from J, with 15 bases between. The CDR3 runs 14 residues.

This clonotype was found many times. The chain joins TRBV2 to TRBJ2-5; 8 positions match TRBD1. The CDR3 length is 14 residues. The V gene's germline CDR1 is SNHLY and CDR2 FYNNEI. V gave up 8 bases and J gave up 1 base; unmatched junction bases: 6. CDR3 sequence reads: CASPTGGPQETQYF. CDR3 DNA sequence: TGTGCCAGCCCAACAGGGGGGCCCCAAGAGACCCAGTACTTC.

Ten or more counts support this clonotype. The J gene is TRBJ2-7, the V gene TRBV27, with 8 nucleotides matching TRBD2. This CDR3 has 12 amino acids. CDR1 MNHEY and CDR2 SMNVEV come from the germline V gene (reference sequence). The ends lost 8 bases at V and 9 bases at J; junction bases unmatched: 9. As DNA, the CDR3 is TGTGCCAGCGGATCGACGGGAGGGTGGCAGTACTTC. Translated, it gives CASGSTGGWQYF.

The genes are TRBV5-6 and TRBJ2-7; D possibly corresponds to TRBD2 (6 bases). The CDR3 runs 16 residues. Trimming cost V 4 bases and J 0 bases, with 17 bases left between them. Germline V gives CDR1 SGHDT, CDR2 YYEEEE. In DNA form, the CDR3 reads TGTGCCAGCAGCCCGTTGCTGATCGGGAGCTCCTACGAGCAGTACTTC. Translated: CASSPLLIGSSYEQYF.

With respect to this clonotype: A single base separates this from a much larger clone, so it may be a read error. The V and J genes are TRBV7-2 and TRBJ2-7; no firm D call. The CDR3 sequence is 15 residues long. The germline V gene encodes CDR1 SGHTA and CDR2 FQGNSA. Trimming removed 1 base from V and 2 bases from J, with 12 bases in between. In DNA form, the CDR3 reads TGTGCCAGCAGCTTAGTTTGGTGGGCGACCTACGAGCAGTACTTC. The encoded protein is CASSLVWWATYEQYF.

This clonotype has ten or more counts. The chain couples TRBV5-1 to TRBJ2-7; D ambiguous. V shed 5 bases and J shed 3 bases, with 12 bases lying between them. The CDR3 is made up of 13 amino acids. Germline-derived CDR1 and CDR2 are SGHRS and YFSETQ. The CDR3 region is CASRVDFSYEQYF. The CDR3 nucleotides are TGCGCCAGCAGGGTCGACTTCAGCTACGAGCAGTACTTC. The whole variable domain, filled in from reference TRBV5-1 and TRBJ2-7, reads KAGVTQTPRYLIKTRGQQVTLSCSPISGHRSVSWYQQTPGQGLQFLFEYFSETQRNKGNFPGRFSGRQFSNSRSEMNVSTLELGDSALYLCASRVDFSYEQYFGPGTRLTVT.